These 20 T cell receptor beta chains came from one sample sequenced in a study of cytomegalovirus exposure and HLA in healthy donors. Using immunoSEQ multiplex PCR, the repertoire was profiled, and TCRdb retains in-frame clones only, with some absent. The table includes 250,000 to 400,000 clones, 70% to 90% detected once. Sequenced sample: PBMCs. Every receptor here comes from a man in his thirties or forties in good health and CMV-seronegative.

This chain links TRBV5-6 with TRBJ1-1; D is ambiguous. Trimming stripped 6 bases from V and 9 bases from J, with 12 bases between. The CDR3 runs to 11 residues. Germline assignment: CDR1 SGHDT and CDR2 YYEEEE. This CDR3 reads CASTSGYQAFF. Here the CDR3 DNA reads TGTGCCAGCACCTCCGGGTATCAAGCTTTCTTT. Full variable domain (missing parts from reference TRBV5-6 and TRBJ1-1): DAGVTQSPTHLIKTRGQQVTLRCSPKSGHDTVSWYQQALGQGPQFIFQYYEEEERQRGNFPDRFSGHQFPNYSSELNVNALLLGDSALYLCASTSGYQAFFGQGTRLTVV.

The gene calls are TRBV19 and TRBJ1-5, with D possibly TRBD1 on 6 matching bases. Looked up from germline, CDR1 is LNHDA and CDR2 is SQIVND (reference sequence). The length of the CDR3 is 12 residues. The V gene lost 9 bases and the J gene lost 6 bases, with 12 bases spanning the gap. CDR3 amino acids: CASTGRGQPQHF. The CDR3 DNA sequence: TGTGCCAGCACTGGCAGGGGTCAGCCCCAGCATTTT.

The V gene is TRBV19, the J gene TRBJ1-1; D remains unclear. Germline CDR1 is LNHDA and CDR2 is SQIVND (reference sequence). The CDR3 totals 15 residues. The V end was cut by 0 bases, the J end by 5 bases, with 13 bases between. DNA for the CDR3: TGTGCCAGTAGTATAGATCTGTCAGGAAGGACTGAAGCTTTCTTT. Protein product: CASSIDLSGRTEAFF.

The chain combines TRBV6-5 with TRBJ2-7; D is unresolved. The CDR3 has 13 amino acids. Germline loops: CDR1 MNHEY, CDR2 SVGAGI. Trimming pared 9 bases from V and 0 bases from J, leaving 12 bases between. The CDR3 spells CASFQVNSYEQYF. The CDR3 coding sequence is TGTGCCAGTTTCCAGGTGAACTCCTACGAGCAGTACTTC.

This chain joins TRBV15 and TRBJ1-2, with D possibly matching TRBD1 (5 bases). The CDR3 runs 13 residues. V was trimmed by 1 base and J by 5 bases, leaving 8 bases between them. Germline V CDR1 and CDR2: LNHNV, YYDKDF (reference sequence). CDR3 sequence (DNA): TGTGCCACCAGCAGAGTAGGGGATTATGGCTACACCTTC. Its translation is CATSRVGDYGYTF.

The chain combines TRBV11-2 with TRBJ2-4; 7 bases fit TRBD1. V dropped 5 bases and J dropped 5; count of bases not matched to a gene: 6. The CDR3 is 14 amino acids. Germline CDR1 SGHAT, CDR2 FQNNGV. Here the CDR3 reads CASSPDRVENIQYF. Here the CDR3 DNA reads TGTGCCAGCAGCCCCGACAGGGTTGAAAACATTCAGTACTTC.

The chain links TRBV2 to TRBJ2-7, with TRBD1 identical over 8 bases. CDR1 and CDR2 from the germline V gene are SNHLY and FYNNEI. CDR3 length: 15 residues. V was clipped by 5 bases and J by 5 bases; unmatched bases: 11. The CDR3 nucleotides are TGTGCCAGCAGTACTCGGACAGGGTGGATCGACGAGCAGTACTTC. Protein sequence: CASSTRTGWIDEQYF.

This clone was observed a few times. The chain links TRBV7-2 to TRBJ2-3, with TRBD2 identical over 7 bases. This CDR3 region has 17 residues. Germline CDR1 SGHTA, CDR2 FQGNSA. Germline trimming cut 1 base from V and 2 bases from J; bases unmatched to any gene: 9. CDR3 sequence reads: CASSLGWTRSATDTQYF. CDR3 in DNA: TGTGCCAGCAGCTTAGGATGGACTAGGAGCGCCACAGATACGCAGTATTTT.

The J gene is TRBJ2-3, the V gene TRBV18, with D perhaps TRBD1 (6 bases). V lost 5 bases and J 0 bases, leaving 12 bases between the germline ends. CDR1 and CDR2 from the germline V gene are KGHSH and LQKENI. The length of the CDR3 is 15 residues. The CDR3 coding sequence is TGTGCCAGCTCAGCAACAGGGCGTAGCACAGATACGCAGTATTTT. Its translation is CASSATGRSTDTQYF.

CDR3 in amino acids: CASSPNGLAGHQETQYF. Written as DNA, the CDR3 is TGCGCCAGCAGCCCCAATGGACTAGCGGGGCATCAAGAGACCCAGTACTTC. The genes are TRBV4-3 and TRBJ2-5, with 12 positions matching TRBD2. The CDR3 is 17 amino acids. Per the germline V gene, CDR1 is LGHNA and CDR2 is YSLEER. Trimming took 4 bases from V and 2 from J; bases not matched to a gene: 8.

The V call is TRBV5-1, the J call TRBJ2-7; 10 bases line up with TRBD1. The length of the CDR3 is 14 residues. V dropped 6 bases and J dropped 5; count of bases not matched to a gene: 8. Per the germline V gene, CDR1 is SGHRS and CDR2 is YFSETQ. The CDR3 region is CASKKGQGVNEQYF. The CDR3 DNA reads TGCGCCAGCAAAAAAGGACAGGGGGTTAACGAGCAGTACTTC.

V usage is TRBV6-4 and J usage is TRBJ1-1; D is unresolved. The CDR3 spans 13 residues. Trimming removed 2 bases at V and 5 bases at J, with 9 bases between. Germline CDR1 is MRHNA and CDR2 is SNTAGT. The CDR3 nucleotides read TGTGCCAGCAGTGACGAGGTTGGGACTGAAGCTTTCTTT. Protein product: CASSDEVGTEAFF.

The genes are TRBV25-1 and TRBJ1-4; D gene uncertain. Germline lookup yields CDR1 MGHDK and CDR2 SYGVNS. V was cut by 5 bases and J by 0 bases, with 7 bases left in between. There are 14 residues in the CDR3. CDR3: CASSHSPTNEKLFF. The CDR3 nucleotides are TGTGCCAGCAGTCACAGTCCAACTAATGAAAAACTGTTTTTT.

The rearrangement joins TRBV6-6 to TRBJ2-1, with 10 bases aligning to TRBD1. V trimming: 8 bases; J trimming: 7 bases; junction bases outside the gene matches: 11. The V gene's germline CDR1 is MNHNY and CDR2 SVGAGI (reference sequence). The CDR3 runs to 15 residues. The CDR3 bases are TGTGCCAGCTCGGCCGGGACAGGGGTCGTGAATGAGCAGTTCTTC. Amino acid sequence: CASSAGTGVVNEQFF.

V and J are TRBV6-5 and TRBJ1-2, with a possible D match to TRBD1 (5 bases). This CDR3 contains 15 residues. The V gene's germline CDR1 is MNHEY and CDR2 SVGAGI. Deletions cut 4 bases from V and 4 bases from J, with 16 bases between. DNA of the CDR3: TGTGCCAGCAGTTTCGAAATGGGTAGGGGCTATGGCTACACCTTC. This gives the protein CASSFEMGRGYGYTF.

The CDR3 loop is CAWSVLGRAGYTF. CDR3 coding DNA: TGTGCCTGGAGTGTACTGGGGAGGGCTGGCTACACCTTC. The chain has TRBV30 and TRBJ1-2; D not resolved. The germline CDR1 and CDR2 sequences are GTSNPN and SVGIG (reference sequence). Trimming cost V 0 bases and J 7 bases, with 12 bases left between them. This CDR3 has 13 amino acids.

This clone was detected once. This chain joins TRBV28 and TRBJ2-1; D is unclear. Trimming pared 4 bases from V and 5 bases from J, leaving 6 bases between. This CDR3 comprises 12 residues. Germline V gene lookup returns CDR1 MDHEN and CDR2 SYDVKM. This CDR3 is CASSYPDNEQFF. CDR3 in DNA: TGTGCCAGCAGTTATCCCGACAATGAGCAGTTCTTC.

This clone was detected ten times or more. V and J are TRBV6-1 and TRBJ1-6; 12 nucleotides match TRBD1. V shed 3 bases and J 7 bases; nucleotides not matched to a gene: 1. Germline loops: CDR1 MNHNS, CDR2 SASEGT. The CDR3 extends over 15 amino acids. CDR3 sequence (DNA): TGTGCCAGCAGTGAGGGGACAGGGGGCAATTCACCCCTCCACTTT. This gives the protein CASSEGTGGNSPLHF.

This chain links TRBV27 with TRBJ2-7; 8 nucleotides align to TRBD2. The CDR3 spans 13 residues. The germline V gene encodes CDR1 MNHEY and CDR2 SMNVEV (reference sequence). V lost 6 bases and J lost 5; bases outside the gene matches: 6. The CDR3: CASSPGGLNEQYF. The CDR3 coding sequence is TGTGCCAGCAGCCCGGGGGGGCTGAACGAGCAGTACTTC.

This sequence joins TRBV11-2 and TRBJ1-1; D might be TRBD1 (5 bases). The CDR3 spans 16 residues. V was pared by 1 base and J by 3 bases, with 15 bases between. Germline V CDR1 and CDR2: SGHAT, FQNNGV. In nucleotides, the CDR3 is TGTGCCAGCAGCTTAGTTCAGGGCCCGGGGGACACTGAAGCTTTCTTT. This codes for CASSLVQGPGDTEAFF.